Following are 24 T cell receptor beta chains from one sample sequenced in a study of human T cells and chemical hapten exposure. The time point denotes: patch test 1, 2 weeks after DPC sensitization. As to treatment: therapeutic diphenylcyclopropenone sensitization with weekly scalp DPC. From the RACE reads, TCRdb called clonotypes with MiXCR, one entry per CDR3 protein. Altogether approximately 400,000 distinct CDR3 sequences are present, nearly 5% being singletons, with the ten largest covering 2% to 2.5%. The sample consisted of whole blood, taken in connection with sensitization to the hapten diphenylcyclopropenone (DPC). These receptors were obtained from a woman in her forties or fifties with alopecia areata. Some clones in this sample may be carry-over from other donors' samples.

The CDR3, as DNA: TGTGCCAGCAGCTCCTACGACAGGTTTGATGGCTACACCTTC. It translates to CASSSYDRFDGYTF. The chain links TRBV7-9 to TRBJ1-2; a possible D gene is TRBD1 (6 bases). Trimming shortened V by 4 bases and J by 6 bases, and 15 bases separated the two germline ends. Looked up from germline, CDR1 is SEHNR and CDR2 is FQNEAQ (reference sequence). This CDR3 has 14 residues.

At least ten counts were recorded for this clonotype. The V call is TRBV7-8, the J call TRBJ1-6; D is undetermined. Germline CDR1 and CDR2: SGHVS and FQNEAQ. V was trimmed by 1 base and J by 7 bases, leaving 5 bases between them. This CDR3 is 13 amino acids long. As DNA, the CDR3 is TGTGCCAGCAGCTTAGGAGTCAATTCACCCCTCCACTTT. Its protein is CASSLGVNSPLHF.

In this sample, this clonotype turned up a few times. V usage is TRBV27 and J usage is TRBJ2-3; 8 bases align to TRBD2. Germline V gene sequence: CDR1 MNHEY, CDR2 SMNVEV (reference sequence). J lost 2 bases, V lost 0 bases, and 1 base had no gene match. CDR3 length equals 15 residues. For the CDR3, the DNA is TGTGCCAGCAGTTTATCTAGCGGGGCCACAGATACGCAGTATTTT. Its translation is CASSLSSGATDTQYF.

CDR3 DNA sequence: TGTGCCAGCAGTGAACAGGGGGCTGGCATTCAGTACTTC. It is translated as CASSEQGAGIQYF. This chain links TRBV2 with TRBJ2-4; 8 bases line up with TRBD1. With V trimmed by 2 bases and J by 9 bases, 3 bases remained unmatched. The length of the CDR3 is 13 residues. CDR1 and CDR2 (germline): SNHLY, FYNNEI.

This clonotype was counted between two and nine times. The chain carries TRBV7-2 and TRBJ2-7, with 8 bases fitting TRBD1. This CDR3 is built from 14 residues. The germline V gene has CDR1 SGHTA and CDR2 FQGNSA. Trimming at V came to 2 bases and at J to 7 bases, leaving 7 bases not matched to a gene. The CDR3 DNA follows: TGTGCCAGCAGCTTACAGGGACAGGCCAGGGAGCAGTACTTC. This codes for CASSLQGQAREQYF.

This chain uses TRBV21-1 with TRBJ1-5; the table gives TRBD1 as D, unverified against the DNA. TRBV21-1 is a documented pseudogene. The CDR3 contains 16 residues. CDR3 sequence reads: CASSKAEAHSNQPQHF. In DNA form, the CDR3 reads TGTGCCAGCAGCAAAGCGGAGGCGCATAGCAATCAGCCCCAGCATTTT.

This clonotype was counted at least ten times. The J gene is TRBJ2-3, the V gene TRBV6-5; the D gene is possibly TRBD2 (5 bases). The V end lost 4 bases, the J end lost 0 bases, and 17 bases lay between the germline ends. In germline, CDR1 is MNHEY, CDR2 SVGAGI. The CDR3 has 17 residues. For the CDR3, the DNA is TGTGCCAGCAGTTCATCATCTGAGGGCAGGAGCACAGATACGCAGTATTTT. It is translated as CASSSSSEGRSTDTQYF.

The table lists this clonotype with many counts. This sequence joins TRBV29-1 and TRBJ2-3; 8 bases agree with TRBD2. With V trimmed by 7 bases and J by 5 bases, 5 bases remained unmatched. The CDR3 sequence is 12 residues long. Germline values: CDR1 SQVTM, CDR2 ANQGSEA. The chain's CDR3 is CSGSGVGDTQYF. CDR3 nucleotide sequence: TGCAGCGGTAGCGGGGTCGGAGATACGCAGTATTTT.

This clonotype was picked up many times. This sequence joins TRBV4-1 and TRBJ1-5, with D unclear. V lost 1 base and J 9 bases, leaving 10 bases between the germline ends. Per the germline V gene, CDR1 is MGHRA and CDR2 is YSYEKL. This CDR3 spans 13 amino acids. CDR3 sequence reads: CASSQGVQRPQHF. In nucleotides, the CDR3 is TGCGCCAGCAGCCAAGGGGTTCAACGGCCCCAGCATTTT.

The chain carries TRBV24-1 and TRBJ2-5, with D perhaps TRBD1 or TRBD2 (5 bases each). The CDR3 totals 17 residues. CDR1 is KGHDR and CDR2 is SFDVKD in the germline V gene. V dropped 3 bases and J dropped 2 bases, with 18 bases sitting between them. CDR3 loop: CATSDPMPGPTQETQYF. DNA of the CDR3: TGTGCCACCAGTGATCCGATGCCGGGACCGACTCAAGAGACCCAGTACTTC.

This clonotype was observed a few times. This chain links TRBV19 with TRBJ2-4; perhaps TRBD1 as D (6 bases). Germline V gene sequence: CDR1 LNHDA, CDR2 SQIVND (reference sequence). V was cut by 1 base and J by 0 bases, with 10 bases left in between. This CDR3 is built from 16 residues. CDR3 DNA sequence: TGTGCCAGTAGTATAGGTTTCAGGGGAGCCAAAAACATTCAGTACTTC. As protein: CASSIGFRGAKNIQYF.

This clonotype has a count of ten or more. The genes are TRBV4-3 and TRBJ1-1; unclear D gene. Per the germline V gene, CDR1 is LGHNA and CDR2 is YSLEER. V was trimmed by 1 base and J by 5 bases, leaving 8 bases between them. The CDR3 has 13 residues. The CDR3 coding sequence is TGCGCCAGCAGCCAAGTTCTGAGAACTGAAGCTTTCTTT. It encodes CASSQVLRTEAFF.

J is TRBJ2-1 and V is TRBV7-6; TRBD1 might be the D (5 bases). This CDR3 spans 15 amino acids. The V end was cut by 6 bases, the J end by 5 bases, with 17 bases between. Looked up from germline, CDR1 is SGHVS and CDR2 is FNYEAQ. CDR3 region: CASSRTRLLDNEQFF. The CDR3 bases are TGTGCCAGCAGTAGGACACGCCTCCTAGACAATGAGCAGTTCTTC.

This clonotype has at least ten counts. The rearrangement joins TRBV29-1 to TRBJ1-2, with no clear D. The germline V gene encodes CDR1 SQVTM and CDR2 ANQGSEA. The germline V and J ends were trimmed by 5 bases and 0 bases, with 7 bases remaining between them. There are 12 residues in the CDR3. As DNA, the CDR3 is TGCAGCGTTAAGACACCTAACTATGGCTACACCTTC. This encodes CSVKTPNYGYTF.

This clonotype was detected many times. The chain carries TRBV3-1 and TRBJ2-7; the D is unclear. From germline, CDR1 is LGHDT and CDR2 YNNKEL (reference sequence). The germline V and J ends were trimmed by 8 bases and 0 bases, with 14 bases remaining between them. There are 14 residues in the CDR3. This CDR3 reads CASRAFESSYEQYF. The CDR3 bases are TGTGCCAGCCGGGCGTTCGAGAGCTCCTACGAGCAGTACTTC.

This clonotype was seen a few times. The gene calls are TRBV27 and TRBJ2-3; a weak D match, TRBD1 (6 bases). V shed 1 base and J shed 2 bases, with 19 bases lying between them. The germline V gene encodes CDR1 MNHEY and CDR2 SMNVEV (reference sequence). This CDR3 spans 18 amino acids. The CDR3 loop reads CASSLYGDNRGYTDTQYF. DNA of the CDR3: TGTGCCAGCAGTTTATATGGGGACAACCGAGGATACACAGATACGCAGTATTTT.

Ten or more counts support this clonotype. This chain joins TRBV14 and TRBJ2-1; possible D gene TRBD2, 6 bases. The CDR3 spans 16 residues. Germline-derived CDR1 and CDR2 are SGHDN and FVKESK. Between the trimmed V and J ends, which lost 2 bases and 9 bases, there was a span of 20 bases. CDR3 nucleotides: TGTGCCAGCAGCCAAATTTCGGCTAGCGTCGGCCGTGAGCAGTTCTTC. Translation: CASSQISASVGREQFF.

The chain combines TRBV18 with TRBJ1-2; possible D gene TRBD1, 6 bases. Looked up from germline, CDR1 is KGHSH and CDR2 is LQKENI. V dropped 3 bases and J dropped 8 bases, with 16 bases sitting between them. The CDR3 has 14 residues. CDR3 region: CASSPAGGVRGYTF. CDR3 DNA sequence: TGTGCCAGCTCACCTGCTGGGGGCGTGAGGGGCTACACCTTC.

There are a few counts of this clonotype. The chain employs TRBV20-1 and TRBJ1-5; 9 bases are shared with TRBD1. Germline CDR1 is DFQATT and CDR2 is SNEGSKA (reference sequence). J lost 7 bases, V lost 4 bases, and 5 bases had no gene match. This CDR3 is built from 13 residues. CDR3 nucleotides: TGCAGTGCTAAGGGACAGGGAAGCCAGCCCCAGCATTTT. Its translation is CSAKGQGSQPQHF.

The chain recombines TRBV27 with TRBJ2-5; D is ambiguous. The length of the CDR3 is 12 residues. With 5 bases removed from V and 1 base from J, the gap between germline ends came to 5 bases. Germline loops: CDR1 MNHEY, CDR2 SMNVEV (reference sequence). CDR3 DNA sequence: TGTGCCAGCAGTAATCTCCAAGAGACCCAGTACTTC. Residues: CASSNLQETQYF.

This clonotype was detected only a few times. The CDR3 DNA is TGTGCCAGCTCACCCCCGGGTAGCGGGAGCTCGGGTGAGCAGTTCTTC. It yields the protein CASSPPGSGSSGEQFF. The chain is built from TRBV18 and TRBJ2-1, with TRBD2 identical over 9 bases. This CDR3 contains 16 residues. CDR1 is KGHSH and CDR2 is LQKENI in the germline V gene. With V trimmed by 3 bases and J by 9 bases, 12 bases remained unmatched.

V usage is TRBV5-4 and J usage is TRBJ2-3; D uncertain. The CDR3 extends over 14 amino acids. V was trimmed by 4 bases and J by 4 bases, leaving 13 bases between them. Germline V gene data show CDR1 as SGHNT and CDR2 as YYREEE (reference sequence). The CDR3: CASSPEMRPDTQYF. The CDR3 DNA reads as TGTGCCAGCAGCCCTGAAATGCGGCCAGATACGCAGTATTTT.

As concerns this clonotype: A far larger clone is off by one base, so a read error is likely. The chain has TRBV28 and TRBJ2-7; unclear D gene. Germline CDR1 reads MDHEN; CDR2 reads SYDVKM. This CDR3 has 12 amino acids. This CDR3 reads CANSRGSYEQYF. The CDR3, as DNA: TGTGCCAACAGTCGCGGATCCTACGAGCAGTACTTC.

This clonotype was seen at least ten times. The CDR3 protein is CASSDTPGAASGANVLTF. CDR3 in DNA: TGTGCCAGCAGTGATACACCGGGGGCCGCAAGTGGGGCCAACGTCCTGACTTTC. The gene calls are TRBV25-1 and TRBJ2-6; tentatively, D is TRBD1 or TRBD2 (6 bases each). Per germline, CDR1 MGHDK and CDR2 SYGVNS. The CDR3 length is 18 residues. The V end was cut by 3 bases, the J end by 3 bases, with 18 bases between.